This T cell receptor (beta chain) was captured by sequencing in a study of T cell responses to AZD1222 COVID-19 vaccine. Profiling relied on immunoSEQ multiplex PCR, and the TCRdb table lists in-frame clones only, not all of them. The sample has 84,000 or so clones, about 88% seen once. Study-level results: Vaccine-associated CD4 TCRs spanned spike, dominant at 160-218 and 743-854. Nearly half of spike-specific TCRs reportedly target unmutated variant regions. Spike-specific TCR repertoires showed rising breadth and depth after two AZD1222 doses. There were repertoire samples only from the period after the peak T cell response.

A remark on this clone: As yet, its antigen is unknown.

Germline V gives CDR1 SGHDT, CDR2 YYEEEE. V shed 4 bases and J 6 bases; nucleotides not matched to a gene: 7. The CDR3 totals 14 residues. The clonotype originates from an adult in good health. V and J are TRBV5-6 and TRBJ2-7; 10 positions agree with TRBD2. The sequencing used peripheral blood, collected on day 0 of AZD1222 vaccination. The CDR3 coding sequence is TGTGCCAGCAGCGGGGGCGCTAGCGGGAGCGAGCAGTACTTC. It specifies CASSGGASGSEQYF. Looking up the rest from reference TRBV5-6 and TRBJ2-7 gives the full variable domain: DAGVTQSPTHLIKTRGQQVTLRCSPKSGHDTVSWYQQALGQGPQFIFQYYEEEERQRGNFPDRFSGHQFPNYSSELNVNALLLGDSALYLCASSGGASGSEQYFGPGTRLTVT.